Below, one T cell receptor (beta chain) is given with its context. The antigen is unknown. This sample is part of a study of cytomegalovirus exposure and HLA in healthy donors. PCR primers comprised 60 Vbeta and 13 Jbeta primers. Profiled with immunoSEQ multiplex PCR; TCRdb holds only in-frame clones, not every one. The data contain fewer than 250,000 clones, about four fifths of them singletons. CDR3 length: 16 residues. CDR1 and CDR2 from the germline V gene are LGHNA and YNFKEQ. The germline V and J ends were trimmed by 2 bases and 4 bases, with 14 bases remaining between them. The study's findings and limits: It was 150 to 200 TCR beta chains that were listed as cytomegalovirus-associated. Accurate HLA-A and HLA-B prediction from TCR beta sequences was reported for most subjects. Most TCR sequences showed up rarely, but some public TCRs showed up in many donors. There were a few CMV-associated chains whose specificity for CMV antigens was confirmed in vitro.

This clonotype originated in a man between 40 and 49 years old in good health and CMV-seropositive. The chain uses TRBV4-2 and TRBJ2-2, with a possible D match to TRBD2 (6 bases). The sequenced material came from PBMCs. In DNA, the CDR3 is TGTGCCAGCAGCCAAATATCGGGGGTGAGCACCGGGGAGCTGTTTTTT. This codes for CASSQISGVSTGELFF.